This TCR beta chain was sequenced in a study of blood T cell repertoires in COVID-19. Background on the study: Acute and convalescent COVID-19 specimens originated in the United States, Italy and Spain.

The data were produced by immunoSEQ multiplex PCR, yet TCRdb's version contains in-frame clones alone and is incomplete. The table lists more than 90,000 clones, around 85% of them singletons. The length of the CDR3 is 11 residues. Germline assignment: CDR1 MNHEY and CDR2 SVGEGT. The V gene lost 5 bases and the J gene lost 2 bases, with 3 bases spanning the gap. Sequencing used peripheral blood. The V gene is TRBV6-2 or TRBV6-3, the J gene TRBJ1-2, with D uncertain. The sequence came from a woman between 70 and 85 years old with active or convalescent COVID-19. The CDR3 reads CASSPNYGYTF. DNA of the CDR3: TGTGCCAGCAGTCCAAACTATGGCTACACCTTC.